This T cell receptor (beta chain) was recovered during a study of sequential checkpoint blockade in melanoma. Study at large: Randomization was 1:1 between first-line nivolumab→ipilimumab and ipilimumab→nivolumab. TCRβ was sequenced from DNA of 90 to 95 pretreatment tumors. More than 20 patients had tumor biopsies before treatment and at week 13.

This clone turned up a few times. The antigen remains unidentified. Per the germline V gene, CDR1 is SNHLY and CDR2 is FYNNEI. V lost 1 base, J lost 8 bases, and 11 bases lay in between. The CDR3 is 13 amino acids. Study results and caveats: PD-L1 staining and CD8+ counts, not mutational load, tracked tumor T-cell clonality.

This table comes from immunoSEQ multiplex PCR, and its TCRdb copy is limited to in-frame clones, with some not included. The data show 13,000 or so clones, approximately 24% seen once. Treatment reported: randomized to nivolumab then ipilimumab (arm A) or the reverse (arm B). The chain is built from TRBV2 and TRBJ1-1; the D is unclear. The source material was tumor tissue (inferred from file names), sampled from a patient given nivolumab and ipilimumab in sequence. The sequence was obtained from a human donor with melanoma. The CDR3 protein is CASSEDRTPEAFF. The CDR3 DNA reads as TGTGCCAGCAGTGAAGATAGGACGCCCGAAGCTTTCTTT.